What follows is one TCR beta chain and its context. There are 14 residues in the CDR3. The germline V gene encodes CDR1 SNHLY and CDR2 FYNNEI. V shed 6 bases and J 3 bases; nucleotides not matched to a gene: 8. These data come from a study of blood T cell repertoires in COVID-19. Some clones are missing from TCRdb's copy, which holds only in-frame ones; the method was immunoSEQ multiplex PCR. The sample holds more than 85,000 clones, around 89% seen once. The sample was peripheral blood. The TCR sequence derives from a woman aged 50 to 60 with acute or convalescent COVID-19. The rearrangement uses TRBV2 and TRBJ2-7, with TRBD1 identical over 7 bases. CDR3 bases: TGTGCCAGCAGCCCGGGGACAGAGATCTACGAGCAGTACTTC. Its protein product is CASSPGTEIYEQYF. Based on the CDR3 plus reference TRBV2 and TRBJ2-7, the full variable domain is EPEVTQTPSHQVTQMGQEVILRCVPISNHLYFYWYRQILGQKVEFLVSFYNNEISEKSEIFDDQFSVERPDGSNFTLKIRSTKLEDSAMYFCASSPGTEIYEQYFGPGTRLTVT.